These T cell receptor beta chains were read from a single sample in a study of blood T cell repertoires in COVID-19. Some clones are missing from TCRdb's copy, which holds only in-frame ones; the method was immunoSEQ multiplex PCR. The sample carries 200,000 to 250,000 clones, around 91% recorded once. The sample consisted of peripheral blood. Receptors originate from a middle-aged woman with acute or convalescent COVID-19. Each CDR3 is given with its conserved first and last residue.

J: TRBJ1-5
V: TRBV7-8
CDR3: CASSPGFEPQHF

J: TRBJ1-3
V: TRBV15
CDR3: CATREGGTGNTIYF

J: TRBJ1-2
V: TRBV2
CDR3: CASSEARVIGYTF

J: TRBJ1-1
V: TRBV30
CDR3: CAWSGGRGRAFF

J: TRBJ2-1
V: TRBV11-2
CDR3: CASSRSGTNYNEQFF

J: TRBJ1-5
V: TRBV2
CDR3: CASSTGGNQPQHF

J: TRBJ1-6
V: TRBV7-9
CDR3: CASSRGQANSPLHF

J: TRBJ1-4
V: TRBV6-2/TRBV6-3
CDR3: CASSYPHFGAANEKLFF

J: TRBJ1-6
V: TRBV9
CDR3: CASSVEIGANSPLHF

J: TRBJ1-4
V: TRBV4-1
CDR3: CASSPRTFGGEKLFF

J: TRBJ1-5
V: TRBV30
CDR3: CAWSGQGAQPQHF

J: TRBJ2-1
V: TRBV27
CDR3: CASNFIEDGTNDEQFF

J: TRBJ1-3
V: TRBV19
CDR3: CASSISSTLYSGNTIYF

J: TRBJ1-1
V: TRBV12-5
CDR3: CASGLAAGTGHRGEAFF

J: TRBJ1-5
V: TRBV27
CDR3: CASSLSGGGGNQPQHF

J: TRBJ1-3
V: TRBV7-2
CDR3: CASSLRGTTGNTIYF

J: TRBJ2-3
V: TRBV24-1
CDR3: CATSESPGTRPSDTQYF

J: TRBJ1-3
V: TRBV30
CDR3: CAWSQDSGNTIYF

J: TRBJ1-4
V: TRBV25-1
CDR3: CASSEYLTGEKLFF

J: TRBJ1-5
V: TRBV18
CDR3: CASSPNQGQPQHF

J: TRBJ2-5
V: TRBV6-5
CDR3: CASRMTSRTQYF

J: TRBJ2-5
V: TRBV19
CDR3: CATRGETQYF

J: TRBJ1-1
V: TRBV5-8
CDR3: CASSSPLRTLNTEAFF

J: TRBJ2-5
V: TRBV24-1
CDR3: CATSGGSKETQYF

J: TRBJ2-3
V: TRBV9
CDR3: CASSNNPGGGTDTQYF

J: TRBJ2-4
V: TRBV19
CDR3: CASSIGRAGRNIQYF

J: TRBJ1-2
V: TRBV19
CDR3: CASSGGQAPPANYGYTF

J: TRBJ1-1
V: TRBV5-6
CDR3: CASSQGDTEAFF

J: TRBJ1-6
V: TRBV10-1
CDR3: CASSQTGGSPLHF

J: TRBJ1-1
V: TRBV6-6
CDR3: CASSNGQGSEAFF

J: TRBJ2-5
V: TRBV5-6
CDR3: CASSQGEIKETQYF

J: TRBJ1-1
V: TRBV5-4
CDR3: CASSSLSKMNTEAFF

J: TRBJ2-1
V: TRBV5-1
CDR3: CASSSPIDNEQFF

J: TRBJ1-2
V: TRBV11-2
CDR3: CASSLGVVGGYTF

J: TRBJ2-1
V: TRBV4-2
CDR3: CASSQGRSGDNEQFF

J: TRBJ1-6
V: TRBV13
CDR3: CASTATGFDSPLHF